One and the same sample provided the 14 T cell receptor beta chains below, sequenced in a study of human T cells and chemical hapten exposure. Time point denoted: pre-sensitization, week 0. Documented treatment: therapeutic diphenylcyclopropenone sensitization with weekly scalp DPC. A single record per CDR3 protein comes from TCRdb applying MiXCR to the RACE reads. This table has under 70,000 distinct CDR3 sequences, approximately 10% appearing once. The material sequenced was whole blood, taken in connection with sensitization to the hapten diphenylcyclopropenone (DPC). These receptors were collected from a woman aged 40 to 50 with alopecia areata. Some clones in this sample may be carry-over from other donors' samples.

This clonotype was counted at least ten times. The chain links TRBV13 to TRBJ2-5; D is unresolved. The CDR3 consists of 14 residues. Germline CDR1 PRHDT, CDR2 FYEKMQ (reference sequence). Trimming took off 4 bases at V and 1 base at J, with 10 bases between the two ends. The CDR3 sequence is CASSSYRSQETQYF. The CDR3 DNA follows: TGTGCCAGCAGCTCCTACCGTTCCCAAGAGACCCAGTACTTC.

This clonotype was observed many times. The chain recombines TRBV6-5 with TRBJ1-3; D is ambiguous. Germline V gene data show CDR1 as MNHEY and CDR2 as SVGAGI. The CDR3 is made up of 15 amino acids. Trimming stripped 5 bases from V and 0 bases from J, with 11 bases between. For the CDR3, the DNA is TGTGCCAGCAGTCGTGCGGGTAGCTCTGGAAACACCATATATTTT. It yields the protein CASSRAGSSGNTIYF.

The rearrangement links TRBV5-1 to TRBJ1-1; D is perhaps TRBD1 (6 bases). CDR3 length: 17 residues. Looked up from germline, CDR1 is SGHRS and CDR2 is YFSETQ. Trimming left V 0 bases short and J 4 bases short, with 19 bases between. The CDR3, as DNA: TGCGCCAGCAGCTTGGCCCCTCGGGGGCAGGCCGCCACTGAAGCTTTCTTT. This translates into CASSLAPRGQAATEAFF.

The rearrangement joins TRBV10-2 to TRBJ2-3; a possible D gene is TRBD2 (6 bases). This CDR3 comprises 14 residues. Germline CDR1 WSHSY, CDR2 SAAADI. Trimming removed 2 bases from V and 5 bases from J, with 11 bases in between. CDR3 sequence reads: CASSEHRRGDTQYF. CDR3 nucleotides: TGCGCCAGCAGTGAGCACAGGCGGGGAGATACGCAGTATTTT.

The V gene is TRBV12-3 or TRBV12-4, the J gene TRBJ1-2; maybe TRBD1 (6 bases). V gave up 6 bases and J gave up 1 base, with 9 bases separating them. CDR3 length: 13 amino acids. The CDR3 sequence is CASSRQDNYGYTF. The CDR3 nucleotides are TGTGCCAGCAGCCGACAGGATAACTATGGCTACACCTTC.

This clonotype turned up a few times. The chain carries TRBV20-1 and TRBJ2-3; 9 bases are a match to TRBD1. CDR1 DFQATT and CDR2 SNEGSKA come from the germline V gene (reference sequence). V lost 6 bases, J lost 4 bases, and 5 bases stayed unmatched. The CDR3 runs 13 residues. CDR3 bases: TGCAGTGCCAACAGGGGGCGCGCAGATACGCAGTATTTT. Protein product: CSANRGRADTQYF.

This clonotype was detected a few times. Here the CDR3 DNA reads TGTGCCATCAGTGACCAACCCCGGAGAGGCGGAGCAGAAAAACTGTTTTTT. Translating gives CAISDQPRRGGAEKLFF. This chain uses TRBV10-3 with TRBJ1-4; D is undetermined. The germline gives CDR1 ENHRY, CDR2 SYGVKD. Trimming left V 3 bases short and J 8 bases short, with 22 bases between. There are 17 residues in the CDR3.

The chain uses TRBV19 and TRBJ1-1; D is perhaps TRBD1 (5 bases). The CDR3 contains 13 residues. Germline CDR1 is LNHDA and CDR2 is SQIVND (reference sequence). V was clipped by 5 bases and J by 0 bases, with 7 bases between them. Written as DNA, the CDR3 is TGTGCCAGTAGTGTGGACATGAACACTGAAGCTTTCTTT. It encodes CASSVDMNTEAFF. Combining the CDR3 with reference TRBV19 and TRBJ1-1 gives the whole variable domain DGGITQSPKYLFRKEGQNVTLSCEQNLNHDAMYWYRQDPGQGLRLIYYSQIVNDFQKGDIAEGYSVSREKKESFPLTVTSAQKNPTAFYLCASSVDMNTEAFFGQGTRLTVV.

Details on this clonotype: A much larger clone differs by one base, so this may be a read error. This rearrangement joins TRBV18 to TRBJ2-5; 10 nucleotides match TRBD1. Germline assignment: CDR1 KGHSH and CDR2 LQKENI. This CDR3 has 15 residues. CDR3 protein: CASSPRQGAQDTQYF. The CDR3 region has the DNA TGTGCCAGCTCACCCCGACAGGGGGCTCAAGATACCCAGTACTTC.

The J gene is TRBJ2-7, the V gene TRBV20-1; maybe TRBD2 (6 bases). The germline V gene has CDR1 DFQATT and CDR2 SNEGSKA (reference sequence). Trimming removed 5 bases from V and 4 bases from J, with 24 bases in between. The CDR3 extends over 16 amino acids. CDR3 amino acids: CSAGTTTRSGRYEQYF. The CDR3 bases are TGCAGTGCTGGAACGACGACTAGATCCGGACGGTACGAGCAGTACTTC.

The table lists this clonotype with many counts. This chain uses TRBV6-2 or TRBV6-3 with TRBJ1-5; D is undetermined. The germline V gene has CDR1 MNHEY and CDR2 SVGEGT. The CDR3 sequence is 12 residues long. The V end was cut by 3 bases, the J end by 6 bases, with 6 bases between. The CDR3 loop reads CASSYVSQPQHF. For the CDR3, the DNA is TGTGCCAGCAGTTATGTGAGTCAGCCCCAGCATTTT.

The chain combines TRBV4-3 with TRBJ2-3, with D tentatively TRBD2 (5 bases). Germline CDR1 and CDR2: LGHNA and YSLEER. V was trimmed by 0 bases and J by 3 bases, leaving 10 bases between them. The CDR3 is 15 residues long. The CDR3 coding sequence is TGCGCCAGCAGCCAAGATGTCCTAGCAACAGATACGCAGTATTTT. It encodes CASSQDVLATDTQYF.

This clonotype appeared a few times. The CDR3 loop is CSVGVAYNEQFF. CDR3 DNA: TGCAGCGTTGGGGTAGCCTACAATGAGCAGTTCTTC. V gene TRBV29-1 combines with J gene TRBJ2-1; D gene unclear. Germline-derived CDR1 and CDR2 are SQVTM and ANQGSEA. V was shortened by 4 bases and J by 2 bases, with 6 bases between the two germline ends. The CDR3 has 12 amino acids.

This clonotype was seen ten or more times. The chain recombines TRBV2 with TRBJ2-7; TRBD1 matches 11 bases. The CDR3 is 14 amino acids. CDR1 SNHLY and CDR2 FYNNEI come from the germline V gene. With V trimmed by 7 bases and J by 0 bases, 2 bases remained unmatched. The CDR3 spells CASTGTGGSYEQYF. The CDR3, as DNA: TGTGCCAGCACCGGGACAGGGGGCTCCTACGAGCAGTACTTC.